The 18 T cell receptor beta chains listed next were all sequenced from one sample in a study of T cells expressing NK-cell markers. TCRdb reprocessed the 5' RACE reads; each CDR3 protein has one entry and no DNA is given. This sample's clone table lists approximately 170,000 distinct CDR3 sequences. The specimen was blood T cells: a sorted CD56 or NKG2C T cell subset, CD4+ or CD8+ T cells, or bulk PBMC T cells (not recorded which). The source is a man aged 18-70 years in good health.

This sequence joins TRBV16 and TRBJ1-2. This CDR3 comprises 13 residues. Germline V gene sequence: CDR1 KGHSY, CDR2 FQNENV. CDR3 amino acids: CASSDLGGSGYTF.

V gene TRBV20-1 combines with J gene TRBJ2-1; with no DNA, the TCRdb D assignment of TRBD2 cannot be verified. In germline, CDR1 is DFQATT, CDR2 SNEGSKA (reference sequence). This CDR3 region has 17 residues. CDR3 in amino acids: CSARDQNAGGRYNEQFF.

CDR3 loop: CASSWTSGVQETQYF. This chain connects TRBV7-3 to TRBJ2-5; TCRdb's D gene call, TRBD2, goes unchecked for lack of DNA. The CDR3 is 15 residues long. Germline CDR1 and CDR2: SGHTA and FQGTGA.

The chain joins TRBV28 to TRBJ1-1; the D call from TCRdb, TRBD1, cannot be confirmed without DNA. The CDR3 runs to 12 residues. The V gene's germline CDR1 is MDHEN and CDR2 SYDVKM. This chain's CDR3 is CASSFSGGPAFF.

The CDR3 is CASSYLAGGRETQYF. V is TRBV6-2 or TRBV6-3 and J is TRBJ2-5; absent DNA, TCRdb's TRBD2 call cannot be checked. Germline CDR1 reads MNHEY; CDR2 reads SVGEGT. The CDR3 covers 15 residues.

V gene TRBV2 combines with J gene TRBJ2-5. The length of the CDR3 is 13 residues. CDR1 and CDR2 (germline): SNHLY, FYNNEI. The CDR3 sequence is CASSRWVQETQYF.

The chain joins TRBV18 to TRBJ1-2; TCRdb indicates TRBD1, and absent DNA this call remains unverified. There are 14 residues in the CDR3. Germline lookup yields CDR1 KGHSH and CDR2 LQKENI. The CDR3 sequence is CASSPPGQGYGYTF.

The chain employs TRBV19 and TRBJ2-7. Per germline, CDR1 LNHDA and CDR2 SQIVND (reference sequence). This CDR3 spans 15 amino acids. The CDR3 loop is CASSISETSSYEQYF. Full variable domain (outside the CDR3, taken from reference TRBV19 and TRBJ2-7): DGGITQSPKYLFRKEGQNVTLSCEQNLNHDAMYWYRQDPGQGLRLIYYSQIVNDFQKGDIAEGYSVSREKKESFPLTVTSAQKNPTAFYLCASSISETSSYEQYFGPGTRLTVT.

The V gene is TRBV12-3 or TRBV12-4, the J gene TRBJ2-1; absent DNA, TCRdb's TRBD1 call cannot be checked. The CDR3 contains 17 residues. The CDR3 sequence: CASWGTGTSYSYNEQFF.

The genes are TRBV20-1 and TRBJ2-1; TCRdb's D gene call, TRBD1, goes unchecked for lack of DNA. The CDR3 is made up of 12 amino acids. Germline CDR1 and CDR2: DFQATT and SNEGSKA (reference sequence). The CDR3 loop is CSLGRAYNEQFF.

This chain joins TRBV7-9 and TRBJ2-7; TCRdb picks TRBD1, but there is no DNA to check that call. The germline V gene encodes CDR1 SEHNR and CDR2 FQNEAQ (reference sequence). CDR3 length: 17 residues. The CDR3 spells CASSLVVSRGHRYEQYF.

The rearrangement uses TRBV11-2 and TRBJ2-3; TCRdb picks TRBD2, but there is no DNA to check that call. Per germline, CDR1 SGHAT and CDR2 FQNNGV. The CDR3 runs to 18 residues. The CDR3 reads CASSPGEGTFDSTDTQYF.

The chain is built from TRBV7-6 and TRBJ2-7. Germline CDR1 SGHVS, CDR2 FNYEAQ. This CDR3 has 15 amino acids. The CDR3 is CASSLAPGRNYEQYF.

The CDR3 sequence: CATSRGGTGVDEQYF. The chain links TRBV15 to TRBJ2-7; TCRdb reports TRBD1, a call that lacks DNA to check it against. The CDR3 totals 15 residues. The germline CDR1 and CDR2 sequences are LNHNV and YYDKDF (reference sequence).

The chain's CDR3 is CASSAQGSSSNQPQHF. The chain employs TRBV2 and TRBJ1-5; with no DNA, the TCRdb D assignment of TRBD1 cannot be verified. In germline, CDR1 is SNHLY, CDR2 FYNNEI. The CDR3 contains 16 residues.

V is TRBV2 and J is TRBJ2-1; the TCRdb D gene call, TRBD1, has no DNA to confirm it. The CDR3 length is 14 residues. In germline, CDR1 is SNHLY, CDR2 FYNNEI. CDR3 sequence reads: CASRDRGYYNEQFF.

Here the CDR3 reads CASSYRYTSTDTQYF. This rearrangement joins TRBV12-3 or TRBV12-4 to TRBJ2-3; without DNA, the TCRdb call of TRBD1 cannot be checked. This CDR3 has 15 residues.

The chain links TRBV18 to TRBJ2-2; the D call of TRBD1 rests on TCRdb alone, since no DNA is present to check it. Germline V gene sequence: CDR1 KGHSH, CDR2 LQKENI. The length of the CDR3 is 14 residues. The CDR3 protein is CASSASRGAGELFF.